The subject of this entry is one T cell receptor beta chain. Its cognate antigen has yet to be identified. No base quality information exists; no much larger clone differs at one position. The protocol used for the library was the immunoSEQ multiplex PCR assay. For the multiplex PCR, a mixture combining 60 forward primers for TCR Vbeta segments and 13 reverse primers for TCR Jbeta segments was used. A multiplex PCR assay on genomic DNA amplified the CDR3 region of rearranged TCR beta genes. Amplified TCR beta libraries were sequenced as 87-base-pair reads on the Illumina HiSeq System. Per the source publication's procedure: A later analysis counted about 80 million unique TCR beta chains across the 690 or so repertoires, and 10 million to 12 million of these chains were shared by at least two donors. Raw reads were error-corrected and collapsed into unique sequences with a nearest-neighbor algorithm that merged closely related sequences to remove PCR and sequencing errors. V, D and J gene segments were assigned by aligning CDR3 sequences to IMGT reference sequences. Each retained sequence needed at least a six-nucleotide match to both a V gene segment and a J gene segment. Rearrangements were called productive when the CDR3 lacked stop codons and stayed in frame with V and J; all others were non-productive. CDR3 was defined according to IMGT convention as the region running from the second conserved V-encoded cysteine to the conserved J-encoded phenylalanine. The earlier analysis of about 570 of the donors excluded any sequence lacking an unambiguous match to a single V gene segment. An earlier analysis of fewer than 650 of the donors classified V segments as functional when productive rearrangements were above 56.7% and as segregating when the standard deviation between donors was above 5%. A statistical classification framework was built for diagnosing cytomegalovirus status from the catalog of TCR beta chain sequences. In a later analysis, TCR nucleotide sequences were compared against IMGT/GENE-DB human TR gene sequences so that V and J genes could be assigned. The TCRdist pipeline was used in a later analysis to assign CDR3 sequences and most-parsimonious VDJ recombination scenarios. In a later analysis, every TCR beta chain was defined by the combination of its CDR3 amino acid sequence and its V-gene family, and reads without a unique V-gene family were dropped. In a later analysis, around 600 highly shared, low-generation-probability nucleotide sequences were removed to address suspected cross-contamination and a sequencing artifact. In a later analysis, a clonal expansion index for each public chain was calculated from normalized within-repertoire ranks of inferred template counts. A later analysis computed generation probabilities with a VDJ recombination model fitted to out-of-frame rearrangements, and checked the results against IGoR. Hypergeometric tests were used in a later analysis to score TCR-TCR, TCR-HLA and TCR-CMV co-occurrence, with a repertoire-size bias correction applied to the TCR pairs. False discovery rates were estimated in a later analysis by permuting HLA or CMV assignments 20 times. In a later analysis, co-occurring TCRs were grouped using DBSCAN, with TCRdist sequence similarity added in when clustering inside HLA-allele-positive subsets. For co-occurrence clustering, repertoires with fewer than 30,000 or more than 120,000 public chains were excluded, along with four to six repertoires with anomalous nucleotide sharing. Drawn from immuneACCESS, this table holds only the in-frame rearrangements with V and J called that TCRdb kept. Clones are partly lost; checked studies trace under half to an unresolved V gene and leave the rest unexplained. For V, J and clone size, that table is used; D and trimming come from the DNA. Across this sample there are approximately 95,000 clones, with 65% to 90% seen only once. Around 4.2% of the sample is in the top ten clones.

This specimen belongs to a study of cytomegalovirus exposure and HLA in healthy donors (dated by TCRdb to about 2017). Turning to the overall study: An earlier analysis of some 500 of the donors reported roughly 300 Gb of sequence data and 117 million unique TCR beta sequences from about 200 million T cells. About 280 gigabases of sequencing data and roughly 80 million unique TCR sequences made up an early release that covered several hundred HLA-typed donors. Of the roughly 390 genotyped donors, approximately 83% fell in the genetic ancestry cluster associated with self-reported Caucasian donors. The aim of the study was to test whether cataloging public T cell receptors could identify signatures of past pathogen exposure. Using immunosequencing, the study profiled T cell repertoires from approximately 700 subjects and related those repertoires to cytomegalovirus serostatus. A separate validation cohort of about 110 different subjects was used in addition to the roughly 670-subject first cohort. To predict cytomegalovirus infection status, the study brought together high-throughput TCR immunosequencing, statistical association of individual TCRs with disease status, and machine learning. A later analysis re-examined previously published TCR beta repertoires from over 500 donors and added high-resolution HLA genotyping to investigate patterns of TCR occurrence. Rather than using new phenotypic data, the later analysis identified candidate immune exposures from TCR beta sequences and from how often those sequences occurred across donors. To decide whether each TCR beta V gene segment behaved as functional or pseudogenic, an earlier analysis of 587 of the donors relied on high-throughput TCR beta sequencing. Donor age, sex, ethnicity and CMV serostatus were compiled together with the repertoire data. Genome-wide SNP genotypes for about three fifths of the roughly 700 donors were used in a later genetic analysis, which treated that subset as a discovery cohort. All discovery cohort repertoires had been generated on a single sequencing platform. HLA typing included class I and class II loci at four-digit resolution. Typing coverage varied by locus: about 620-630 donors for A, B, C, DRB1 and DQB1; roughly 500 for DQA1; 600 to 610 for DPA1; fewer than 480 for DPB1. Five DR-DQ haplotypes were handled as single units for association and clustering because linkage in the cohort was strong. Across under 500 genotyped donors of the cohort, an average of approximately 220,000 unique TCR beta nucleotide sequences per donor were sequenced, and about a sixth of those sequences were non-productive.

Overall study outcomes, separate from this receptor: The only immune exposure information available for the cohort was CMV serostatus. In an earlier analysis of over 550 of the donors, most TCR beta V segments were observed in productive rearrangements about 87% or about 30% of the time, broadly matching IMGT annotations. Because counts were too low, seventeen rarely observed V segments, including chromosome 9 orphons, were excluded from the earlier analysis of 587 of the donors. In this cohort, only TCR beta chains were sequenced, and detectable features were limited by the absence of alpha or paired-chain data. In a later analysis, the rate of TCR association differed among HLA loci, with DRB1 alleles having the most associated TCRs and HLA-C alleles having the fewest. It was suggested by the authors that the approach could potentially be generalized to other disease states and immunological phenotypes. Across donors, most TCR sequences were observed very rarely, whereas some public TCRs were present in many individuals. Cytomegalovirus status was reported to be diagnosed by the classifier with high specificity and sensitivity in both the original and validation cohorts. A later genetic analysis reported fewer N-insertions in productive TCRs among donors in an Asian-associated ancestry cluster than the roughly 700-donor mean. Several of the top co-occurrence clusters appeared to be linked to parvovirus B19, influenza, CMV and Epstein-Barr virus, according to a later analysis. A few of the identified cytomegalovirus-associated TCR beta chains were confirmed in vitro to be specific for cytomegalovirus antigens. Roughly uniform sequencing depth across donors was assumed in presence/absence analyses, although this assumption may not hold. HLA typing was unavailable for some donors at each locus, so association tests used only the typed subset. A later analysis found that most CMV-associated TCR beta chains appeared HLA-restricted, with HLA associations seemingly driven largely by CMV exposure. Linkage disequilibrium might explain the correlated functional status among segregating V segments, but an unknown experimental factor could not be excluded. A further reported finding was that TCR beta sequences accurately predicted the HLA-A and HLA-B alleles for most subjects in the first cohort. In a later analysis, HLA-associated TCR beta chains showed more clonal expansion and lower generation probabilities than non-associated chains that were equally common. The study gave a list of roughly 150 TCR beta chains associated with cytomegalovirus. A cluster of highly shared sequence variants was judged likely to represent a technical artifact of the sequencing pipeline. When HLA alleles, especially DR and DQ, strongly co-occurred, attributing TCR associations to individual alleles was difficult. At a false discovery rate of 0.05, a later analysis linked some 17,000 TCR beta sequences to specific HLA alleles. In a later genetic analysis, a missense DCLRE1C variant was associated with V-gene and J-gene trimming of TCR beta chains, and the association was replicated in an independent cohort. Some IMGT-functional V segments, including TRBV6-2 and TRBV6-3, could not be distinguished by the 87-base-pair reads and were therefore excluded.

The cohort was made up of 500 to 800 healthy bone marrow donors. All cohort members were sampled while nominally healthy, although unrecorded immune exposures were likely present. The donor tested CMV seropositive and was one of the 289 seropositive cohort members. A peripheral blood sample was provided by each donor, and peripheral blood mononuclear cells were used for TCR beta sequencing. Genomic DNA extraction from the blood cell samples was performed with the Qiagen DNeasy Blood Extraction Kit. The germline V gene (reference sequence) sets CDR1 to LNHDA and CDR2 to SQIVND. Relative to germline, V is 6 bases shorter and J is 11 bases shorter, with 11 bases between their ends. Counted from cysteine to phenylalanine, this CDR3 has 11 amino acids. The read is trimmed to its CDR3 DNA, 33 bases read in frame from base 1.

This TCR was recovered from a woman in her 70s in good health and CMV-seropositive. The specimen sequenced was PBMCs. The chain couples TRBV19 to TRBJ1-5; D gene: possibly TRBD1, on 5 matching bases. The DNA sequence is TGTGCCAGTAGAAGGGGTGGGTCCCAGCATTTT. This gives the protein CASRRGGSQHF.